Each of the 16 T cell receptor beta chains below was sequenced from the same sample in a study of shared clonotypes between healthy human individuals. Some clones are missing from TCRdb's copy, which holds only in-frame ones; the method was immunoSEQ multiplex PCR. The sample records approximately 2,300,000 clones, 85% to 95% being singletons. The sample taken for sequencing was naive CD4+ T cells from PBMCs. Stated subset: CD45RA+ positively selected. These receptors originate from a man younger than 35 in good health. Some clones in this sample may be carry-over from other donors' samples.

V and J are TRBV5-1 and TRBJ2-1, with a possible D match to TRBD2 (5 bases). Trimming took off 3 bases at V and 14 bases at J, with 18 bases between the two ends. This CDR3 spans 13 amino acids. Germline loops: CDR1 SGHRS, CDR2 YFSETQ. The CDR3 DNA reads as TGCGCCAGCAGCTCGGTGGAGGTGGGCTCTAAGTTCTTC. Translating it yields CASSSVEVGSKFF.

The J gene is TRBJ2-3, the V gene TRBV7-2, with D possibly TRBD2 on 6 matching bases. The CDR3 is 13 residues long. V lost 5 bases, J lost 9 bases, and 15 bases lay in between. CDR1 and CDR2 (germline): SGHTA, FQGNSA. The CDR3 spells CASSPRPGETQYF. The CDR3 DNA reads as TGTGCCAGCAGCCCCCGACCGGGGGAGACGCAGTATTTT.

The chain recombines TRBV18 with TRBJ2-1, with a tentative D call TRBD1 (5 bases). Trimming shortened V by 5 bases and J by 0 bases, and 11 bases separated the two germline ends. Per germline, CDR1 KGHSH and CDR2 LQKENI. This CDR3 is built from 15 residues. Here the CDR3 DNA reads TGTGCCAGCTCATCGGACATTAGCTCCTACAATGAGCAGTTCTTC. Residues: CASSSDISSYNEQFF.

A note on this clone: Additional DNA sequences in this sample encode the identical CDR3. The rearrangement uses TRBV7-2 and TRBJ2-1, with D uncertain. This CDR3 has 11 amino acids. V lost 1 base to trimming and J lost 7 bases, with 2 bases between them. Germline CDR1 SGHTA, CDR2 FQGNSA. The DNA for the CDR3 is TGTGCCAGCAGCTTAGGAAATGAGCAGTTCTTC. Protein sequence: CASSLGNEQFF.

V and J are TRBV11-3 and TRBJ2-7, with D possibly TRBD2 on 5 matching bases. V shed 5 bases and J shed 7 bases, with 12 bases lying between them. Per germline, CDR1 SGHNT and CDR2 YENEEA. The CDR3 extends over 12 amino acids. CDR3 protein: CASSQKSGEQYF. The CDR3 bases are TGTGCCAGCAGCCAGAAATCGGGAGAGCAGTACTTC.

Here the CDR3 DNA reads TGTGCCAGCAGCCTGGACAGGGTCTACGAGCAGTACTTC. Its translation: CASSLDRVYEQYF. The chain recombines TRBV6-6 with TRBJ2-7; 8 nucleotides agree with TRBD1. J was trimmed by 3 bases and V by 6 bases; bases with no gene match: 4. Germline lookup yields CDR1 MNHNY and CDR2 SVGAGI (reference sequence). This CDR3 contains 13 residues.

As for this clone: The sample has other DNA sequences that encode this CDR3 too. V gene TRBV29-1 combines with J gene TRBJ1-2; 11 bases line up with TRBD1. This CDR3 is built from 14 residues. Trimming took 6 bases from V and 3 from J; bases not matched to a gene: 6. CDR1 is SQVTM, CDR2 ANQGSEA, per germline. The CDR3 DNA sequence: TGCAGCGTCGACCGGGACAGGGGGTACTATGGCTACACCTTC. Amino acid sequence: CSVDRDRGYYGYTF. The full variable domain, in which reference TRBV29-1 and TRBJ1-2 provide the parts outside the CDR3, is SAVISQKPSRDICQRGTSLTIQCQVDSQVTMMFWYRQQPGQSLTLIATANQGSEATYESGFVIDKFPISRPNLTFSTLTVSNMSPEDSSIYLCSVDRDRGYYGYTFGSGTRLTVV.

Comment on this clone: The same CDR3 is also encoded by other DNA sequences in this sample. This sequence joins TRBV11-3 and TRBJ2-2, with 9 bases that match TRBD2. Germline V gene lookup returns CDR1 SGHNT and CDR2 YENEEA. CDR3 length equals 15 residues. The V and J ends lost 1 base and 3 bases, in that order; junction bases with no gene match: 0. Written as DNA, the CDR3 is TGTGCCAGCAGCTTAGGCGGGGGGGACACCGGGGAGCTGTTTTTT. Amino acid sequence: CASSLGGGDTGELFF. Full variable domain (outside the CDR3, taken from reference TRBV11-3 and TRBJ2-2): EAGVVQSPRYKIIEKKQPVAFWCNPISGHNTLYWYLQNLGQGPELLIRYENEEAVDDSQLPKDRFSAERLKGVDSTLKIQPAELGDSAVYLCASSLGGGDTGELFFGEGSRLTVL.

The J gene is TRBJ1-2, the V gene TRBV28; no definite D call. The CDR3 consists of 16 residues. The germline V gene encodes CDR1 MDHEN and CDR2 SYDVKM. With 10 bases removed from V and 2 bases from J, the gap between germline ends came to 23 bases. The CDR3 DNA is TGTGCCACCCTAGAGGGCGGATCCCTGATAAACTATGGCTACACCTTC. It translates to CATLEGGSLINYGYTF.

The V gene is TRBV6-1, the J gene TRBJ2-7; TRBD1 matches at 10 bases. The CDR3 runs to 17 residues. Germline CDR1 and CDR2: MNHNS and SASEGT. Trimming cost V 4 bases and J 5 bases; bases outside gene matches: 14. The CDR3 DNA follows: TGTGCCAGCAGTGGCTACATCGTTGGGACAGGGGTCGACGAGCAGTACTTC. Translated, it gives CASSGYIVGTGVDEQYF.

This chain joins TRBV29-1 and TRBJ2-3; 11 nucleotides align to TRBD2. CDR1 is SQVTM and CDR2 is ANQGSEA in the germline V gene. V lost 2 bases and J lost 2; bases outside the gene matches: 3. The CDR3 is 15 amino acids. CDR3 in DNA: TGCAGCGTTGAACTTAGCGGGAGGGCCACAGATACGCAGTATTTT. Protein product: CSVELSGRATDTQYF.

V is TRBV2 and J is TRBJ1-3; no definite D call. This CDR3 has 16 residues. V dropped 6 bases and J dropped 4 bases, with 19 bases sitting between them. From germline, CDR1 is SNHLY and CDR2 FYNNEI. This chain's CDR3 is CASRPTGSPIGNTIYF. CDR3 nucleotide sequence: TGTGCCAGCAGACCAACCGGGAGCCCAATCGGAAACACCATATATTTT.

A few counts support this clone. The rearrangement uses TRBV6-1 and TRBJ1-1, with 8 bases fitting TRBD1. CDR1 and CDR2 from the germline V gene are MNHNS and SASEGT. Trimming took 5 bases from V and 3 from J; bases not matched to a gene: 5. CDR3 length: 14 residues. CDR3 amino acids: CASSSRGRDTEAFF. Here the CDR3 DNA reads TGTGCCAGCAGTTCCAGGGGGCGTGACACTGAAGCTTTCTTT.

The CDR3 region has the DNA TGTGCCAGCAGCCTCAATAGGTGGGTACCGGGATCAACGTACGAGCAGTACTTC. It encodes CASSLNRWVPGSTYEQYF. The chain is built from TRBV21-1 and TRBJ2-7; no check of the table's D call, TRBD2, against the DNA was made. TRBV21-1 is described as a pseudogene. The CDR3 is made up of 18 amino acids.

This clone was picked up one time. The CDR3 coding sequence is TGTGCCAGCAGTTTGATGGCCCTCGAGCAGTACTTC. Amino acids: CASSLMALEQYF. J is TRBJ2-7 and V is TRBV28; D is unclear. V was pared by 3 bases and J by 6 bases, with 9 bases between. CDR1 and CDR2 (germline): MDHEN, SYDVKM. This CDR3 comprises 12 residues.

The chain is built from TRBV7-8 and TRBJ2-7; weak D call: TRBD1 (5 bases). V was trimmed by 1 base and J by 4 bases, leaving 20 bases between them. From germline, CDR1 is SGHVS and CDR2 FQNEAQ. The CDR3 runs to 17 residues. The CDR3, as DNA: TGTGCCAGCAGCTTAGTGATGCTGGGGCCCCAGAGATACGAGCAGTACTTC. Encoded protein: CASSLVMLGPQRYEQYF.